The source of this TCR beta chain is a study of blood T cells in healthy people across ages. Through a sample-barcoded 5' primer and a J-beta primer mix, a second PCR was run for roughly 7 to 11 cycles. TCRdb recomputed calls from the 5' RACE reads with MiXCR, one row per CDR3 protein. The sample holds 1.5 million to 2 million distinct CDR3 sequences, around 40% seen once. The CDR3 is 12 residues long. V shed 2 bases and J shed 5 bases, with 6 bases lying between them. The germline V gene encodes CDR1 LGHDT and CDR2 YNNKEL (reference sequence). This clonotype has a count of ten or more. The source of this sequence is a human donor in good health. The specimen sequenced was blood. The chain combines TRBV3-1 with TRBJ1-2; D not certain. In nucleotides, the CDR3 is TGTGCCAGCAGCCAATACGGGTATGGCTACACCTTC. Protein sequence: CASSQYGYGYTF.